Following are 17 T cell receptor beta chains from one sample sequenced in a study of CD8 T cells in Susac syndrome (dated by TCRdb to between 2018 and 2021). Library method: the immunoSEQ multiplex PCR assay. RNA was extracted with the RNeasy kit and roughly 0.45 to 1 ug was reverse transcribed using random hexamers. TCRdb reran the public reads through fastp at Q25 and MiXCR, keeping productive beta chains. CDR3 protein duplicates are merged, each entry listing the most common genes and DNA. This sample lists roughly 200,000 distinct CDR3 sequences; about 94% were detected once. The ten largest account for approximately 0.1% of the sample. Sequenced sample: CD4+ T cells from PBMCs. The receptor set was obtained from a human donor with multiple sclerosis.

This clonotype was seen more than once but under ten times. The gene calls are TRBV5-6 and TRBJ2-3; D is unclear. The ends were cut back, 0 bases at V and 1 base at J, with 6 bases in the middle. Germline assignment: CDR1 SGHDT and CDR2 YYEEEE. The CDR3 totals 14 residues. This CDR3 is CASSLVAGTDTQYF. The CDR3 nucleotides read TGTGCCAGCAGCTTGGTGGCAGGCACAGATACGCAGTATTTT.

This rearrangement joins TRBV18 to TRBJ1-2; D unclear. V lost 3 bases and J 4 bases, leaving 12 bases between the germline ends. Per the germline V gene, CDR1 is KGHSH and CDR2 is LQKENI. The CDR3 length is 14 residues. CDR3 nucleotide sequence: TGTGCCAGCTCACCGGGCACGTCGGGCTATGGCTACACCTTC. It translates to CASSPGTSGYGYTF.

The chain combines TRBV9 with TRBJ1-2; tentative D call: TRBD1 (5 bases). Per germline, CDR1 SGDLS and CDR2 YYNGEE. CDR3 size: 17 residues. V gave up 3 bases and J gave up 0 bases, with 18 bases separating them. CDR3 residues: CASSAIQQGRANYGYTF. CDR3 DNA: TGTGCCAGCAGCGCAATACAGCAGGGAAGAGCTAACTATGGCTACACCTTC.

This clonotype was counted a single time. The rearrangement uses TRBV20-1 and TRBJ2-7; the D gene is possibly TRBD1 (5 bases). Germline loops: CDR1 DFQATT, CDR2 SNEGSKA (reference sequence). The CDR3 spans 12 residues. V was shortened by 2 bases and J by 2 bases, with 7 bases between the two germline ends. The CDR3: CSARTRAYEQYF. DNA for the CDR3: TGCAGTGCTAGAACCAGGGCCTACGAGCAGTACTTC.

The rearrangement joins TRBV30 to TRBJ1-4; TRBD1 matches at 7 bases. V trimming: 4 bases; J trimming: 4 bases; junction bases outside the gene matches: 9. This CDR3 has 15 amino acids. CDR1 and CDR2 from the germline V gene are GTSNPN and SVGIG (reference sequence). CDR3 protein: CAWTPGTANNEKLFF. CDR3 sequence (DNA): TGTGCCTGGACCCCTGGGACAGCCAATAATGAAAAACTGTTTTTT.

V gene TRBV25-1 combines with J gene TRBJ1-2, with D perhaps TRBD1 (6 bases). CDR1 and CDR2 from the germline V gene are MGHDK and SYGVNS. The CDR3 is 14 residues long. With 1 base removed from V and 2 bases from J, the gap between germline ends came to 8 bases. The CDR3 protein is CASSEFGQNYGYTF. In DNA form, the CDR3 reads TGTGCCAGCAGTGAATTTGGACAGAACTATGGCTACACCTTC.

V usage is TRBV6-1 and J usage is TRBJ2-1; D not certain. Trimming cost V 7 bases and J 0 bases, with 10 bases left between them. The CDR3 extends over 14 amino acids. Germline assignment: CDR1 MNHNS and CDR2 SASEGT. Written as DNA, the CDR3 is TGTGCCAGCAATGCTCTTAGCTCCTACAATGAGCAGTTCTTC. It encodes CASNALSSYNEQFF.

CDR3: CASSPQVGTEAFF. In DNA, the CDR3 is TGTGCCAGCTCACCTCAGGTGGGCACTGAAGCTTTCTTT. V and J are TRBV18 and TRBJ1-1; the D is unclear. The CDR3 is 13 amino acids. Germline V CDR1 and CDR2: KGHSH, LQKENI. V was shortened by 3 bases and J by 4 bases, with 9 bases between the two germline ends.

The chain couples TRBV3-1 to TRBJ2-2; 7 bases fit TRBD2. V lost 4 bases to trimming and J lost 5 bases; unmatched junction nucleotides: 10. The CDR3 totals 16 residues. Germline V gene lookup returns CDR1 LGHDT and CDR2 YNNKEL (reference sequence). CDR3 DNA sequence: TGTGCCAGCAGCCGGGAGACGGGACTAACGACCGGGGAGCTGTTTTTT. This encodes CASSRETGLTTGELFF.

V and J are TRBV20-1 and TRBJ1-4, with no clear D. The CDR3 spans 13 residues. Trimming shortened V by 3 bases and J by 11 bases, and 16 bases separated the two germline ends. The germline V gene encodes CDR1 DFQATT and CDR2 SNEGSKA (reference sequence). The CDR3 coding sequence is TGCAGTGCTAGTCCGAGTTCGGCGAGCAAACTGTTTTTT. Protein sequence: CSASPSSASKLFF.

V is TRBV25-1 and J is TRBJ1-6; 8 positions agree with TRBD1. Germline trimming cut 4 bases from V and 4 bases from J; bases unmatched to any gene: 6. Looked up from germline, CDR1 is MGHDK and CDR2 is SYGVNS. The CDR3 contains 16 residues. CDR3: CASSAWTGPYNSPLHF. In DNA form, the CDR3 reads TGTGCCAGCAGTGCCTGGACAGGGCCTTATAATTCACCCCTCCACTTT.

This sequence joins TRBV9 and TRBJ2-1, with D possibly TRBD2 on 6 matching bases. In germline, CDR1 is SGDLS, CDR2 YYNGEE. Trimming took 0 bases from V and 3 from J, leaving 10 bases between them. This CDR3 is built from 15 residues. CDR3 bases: TGTGCCAGCAGCGTAGTAGGGGACTTCTACAATGAGCAGTTCTTC. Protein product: CASSVVGDFYNEQFF.

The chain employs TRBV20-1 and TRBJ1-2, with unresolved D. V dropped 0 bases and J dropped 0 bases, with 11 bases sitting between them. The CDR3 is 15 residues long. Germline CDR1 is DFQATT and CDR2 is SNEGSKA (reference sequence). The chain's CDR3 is CSARDFPGSNYGYTF. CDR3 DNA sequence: TGCAGTGCTAGAGATTTCCCAGGTTCTAACTATGGCTACACCTTC.

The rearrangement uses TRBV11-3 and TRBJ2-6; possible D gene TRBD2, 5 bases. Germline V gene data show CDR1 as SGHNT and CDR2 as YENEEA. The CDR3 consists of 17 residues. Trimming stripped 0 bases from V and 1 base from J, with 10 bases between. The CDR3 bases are TGTGCCAGCAGCTTAGATTTTTCGGGGTCTGGGGCCAACGTCCTGACTTTC. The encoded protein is CASSLDFSGSGANVLTF.

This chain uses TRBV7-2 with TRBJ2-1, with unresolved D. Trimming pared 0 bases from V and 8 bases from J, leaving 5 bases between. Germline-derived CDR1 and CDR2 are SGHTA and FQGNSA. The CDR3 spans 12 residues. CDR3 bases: TGTGCCAGCAGCTTAGCGCTCTATGAGCAGTTCTTC. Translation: CASSLALYEQFF.

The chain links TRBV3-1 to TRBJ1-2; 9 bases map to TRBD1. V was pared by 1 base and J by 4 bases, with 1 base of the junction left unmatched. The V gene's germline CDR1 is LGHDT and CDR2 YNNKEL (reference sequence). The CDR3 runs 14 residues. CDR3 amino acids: CASSQVTGGYGYTF. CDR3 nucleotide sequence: TGTGCCAGCAGCCAAGTGACAGGGGGCTATGGCTACACCTTC. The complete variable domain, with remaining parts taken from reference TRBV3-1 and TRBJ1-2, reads DTAVSQTPKYLVTQMGNDKSIKCEQNLGHDTMYWYKQDSKKFLKIMFSYNNKELIINETVPNRFSPKSPDKAHLNLHINSLELGDSAVYFCASSQVTGGYGYTFGSGTRLTVV.

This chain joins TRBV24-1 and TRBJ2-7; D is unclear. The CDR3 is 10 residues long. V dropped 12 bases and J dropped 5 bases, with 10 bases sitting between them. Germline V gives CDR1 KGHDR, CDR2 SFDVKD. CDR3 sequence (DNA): TGTGCCTCTCAGTACGACGAGCAGTACTTC. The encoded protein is CASQYDEQYF.